This entry lists 8 T cell receptor beta chains sequenced from one sample in a study of neurological immune-mediated disorders. TCRdb reprocessed the 5' RACE reads via MiXCR and lists one record per CDR3 protein. This table holds some 42,000 distinct CDR3 sequences, around a tenth found once. The sequencing input was CD4+ T cells from blood. Source of these receptors: a woman under 40 with HTLV-1-associated myelopathy (HAM/TSP).

The V call is TRBV5-4, the J call TRBJ1-2; no definite D call. Trimming cost V 6 bases and J 1 base, with 16 bases left between them. Germline V gene lookup returns CDR1 SGHNT and CDR2 YYREEE (reference sequence). The CDR3 has 15 amino acids. The CDR3 is CASISSRGYNYGYTF. The CDR3, as DNA: TGTGCCAGCATCTCATCACGGGGATATAACTATGGCTACACCTTC.

In its sample, this clonotype was seen many times. The V and J genes are TRBV20-1 and TRBJ2-3; 14 bases align to TRBD2. The CDR3 extends over 16 amino acids. Per germline, CDR1 DFQATT and CDR2 SNEGSKA (reference sequence). The V segment lost 3 bases and the J segment 7 bases; nucleotides outside the gene matches: 9. The CDR3 here is CSASPGLAGGGNTQYF. CDR3 DNA: TGCAGTGCTAGCCCCGGACTAGCGGGGGGCGGGAATACGCAGTATTTT.

This clonotype was found many times. This sequence joins TRBV6-5 and TRBJ1-2; tentative D call: TRBD1 (5 bases). Germline V gives CDR1 MNHEY, CDR2 SVGAGI. Trimming took 6 bases from V and 3 from J, leaving 20 bases between them. The CDR3 is 16 residues long. The CDR3 loop is CASRKTIGQGDYGYTF. Here the CDR3 DNA reads TGTGCCAGCAGAAAGACTATCGGGCAGGGTGACTATGGCTACACCTTC.

This clonotype has ten or more counts. The chain is built from TRBV20-1 and TRBJ2-7; D is possibly TRBD2 (6 bases). CDR3 length: 13 amino acids. Looked up from germline, CDR1 is DFQATT and CDR2 is SNEGSKA (reference sequence). The ends were cut back, 3 bases at V and 0 bases at J, with 9 bases in the middle. CDR3 loop: CSAREGHSYEQYF. The DNA of the CDR3 is TGCAGTGCTAGGGAGGGGCACTCCTACGAGCAGTACTTC.

The table lists this clonotype with many counts. The rearrangement links TRBV7-9 to TRBJ2-1, with 9 bases matching TRBD1. This CDR3 spans 16 amino acids. The V gene end was trimmed by 8 bases and the J gene end by 12 bases; junction bases not matched to a gene: 20. Germline V gene sequence: CDR1 SEHNR, CDR2 FQNEAQ (reference sequence). The CDR3 nucleotides read TGTGCCAGCTTTAATTGGGTCGGGGACAGGGTTGGCGGGCAGTTCTTC. Protein product: CASFNWVGDRVGGQFF.

This clonotype was detected ten times or more. The chain links TRBV6-1 to TRBJ1-3; D gene ambiguous. Trimming left V 1 base short and J 0 bases short, with 7 bases between. Germline CDR1 is MNHNS and CDR2 is SASEGT. There are 15 residues in the CDR3. The CDR3 loop reads CASSEGGISGNTIYF. Here the CDR3 DNA reads TGTGCCAGCAGTGAAGGCGGGATCTCTGGAAACACCATATATTTT.

This clonotype was seen repeatedly, ten times or more. This chain uses TRBV30 with TRBJ2-7, with a possible D match to TRBD1 (6 bases). The V end lost 0 bases, the J end lost 7 bases, and 25 bases lay between the germline ends. Germline assignment: CDR1 GTSNPN and CDR2 SVGIG (reference sequence). This CDR3 is built from 17 residues. CDR3 sequence reads: CAWSVISRAGVLGEQYF. The CDR3 nucleotides read TGTGCCTGGAGTGTAATCAGCAGGGCAGGGGTTTTAGGTGAGCAGTACTTC. The entire variable domain, with the rest obtained from reference TRBV30 and TRBJ2-7, is as follows: SQTIHQWPATLVQPVGSPLSLECTVEGTSNPNLYWYRQAAGRGLQLLFYSVGIGQISSEVPQNLSASRPQDRQFILSSKKLLLSDSGFYLCAWSVISRAGVLGEQYFGPGTRLTVT.

This clonotype was seen at least ten times. The V gene is TRBV5-1, the J gene TRBJ1-5, with D perhaps TRBD1 (5 bases). The V end was cut by 5 bases, the J end by 2 bases, with 11 bases between. CDR3 length: 14 residues. Germline loops: CDR1 SGHRS, CDR2 YFSETQ. The CDR3 DNA reads as TGCGCCAGCAGATCAGGGATTGGCAATCAGCCCCAGCATTTT. Its translation is CASRSGIGNQPQHF.